Shown below are 12 T cell receptor beta chains from a single sample sequenced in a study of shared clonotypes between healthy human individuals. Profiling relied on immunoSEQ multiplex PCR, and the TCRdb table lists in-frame clones only, not all of them. The table lists 2 million to 2.5 million clones, about 95% of them singletons. Sequenced sample: naive CD4+ T cells sorted from blood. The subset is: CD45RA+ positively selected. These receptors were collected from a man aged 18 to 29 in good health.

The chain recombines TRBV28 with TRBJ2-2, with 7 bases matching TRBD1. Germline lookup yields CDR1 MDHEN and CDR2 SYDVKM. This CDR3 comprises 14 residues. The J segment lost 8 bases and the V segment lost 5 bases, leaving 8 bases of the junction unmatched. The DNA of the CDR3 is TGTGCCAGCAGTATACCTCAGGGGGTAGGGGAGCTGTTTTTT. Translation gives CASSIPQGVGELFF.

The V call is TRBV6-5, the J call TRBJ1-6; D gene ambiguous. The CDR3 is made up of 16 amino acids. The V end was cut by 2 bases, the J end by 7 bases, with 15 bases between. Germline-derived CDR1 and CDR2 are MNHEY and SVGAGI. The CDR3 nucleotides are TGTGCCAGCAGTTACGGTACGGACTTAATAAATTCACCCCTCCACTTT. Protein product: CASSYGTDLINSPLHF.

Concerning this clone: The sample contains more than one DNA sequence encoding this CDR3. V usage is TRBV2 and J usage is TRBJ2-3; D is possibly TRBD2 (6 bases). In germline, CDR1 is SNHLY, CDR2 FYNNEI. V lost 4 bases to trimming and J lost 9 bases, with 8 bases between them. This CDR3 has 11 residues. The CDR3 protein is CASSGGGTQYF. In DNA, the CDR3 is TGTGCCAGCAGTGGGGGAGGAACGCAGTATTTT.

The chain carries TRBV5-1 and TRBJ2-4, with TRBD2 identical over 7 bases. Trimming at V came to 3 bases and at J to 1 base, leaving 7 bases not matched to a gene. The CDR3 has 16 amino acids. The germline V gene encodes CDR1 SGHRS and CDR2 YFSETQ. In DNA form, the CDR3 reads TGCGCCAGCAGCTCAAGCGGGAAGAAGGCCAAAAACATTCAGTACTTC. It encodes CASSSSGKKAKNIQYF. The full variable domain, rest sourced from reference TRBV5-1 and TRBJ2-4, is KAGVTQTPRYLIKTRGQQVTLSCSPISGHRSVSWYQQTPGQGLQFLFEYFSETQRNKGNFPGRFSGRQFSNSRSEMNVSTLELGDSALYLCASSSSGKKAKNIQYFGAGTRLSVL.

V and J are TRBV7-2 and TRBJ2-6; D call uncertain. V gave up 4 bases and J gave up 4 bases, with 5 bases separating them. This CDR3 has 13 amino acids. Germline CDR1 is SGHTA and CDR2 is FQGNSA. This CDR3 reads CASSSPGANVLTF. The CDR3 DNA is TGTGCCAGCAGCTCCCCCGGGGCCAACGTCCTGACTTTC.

This chain joins TRBV5-6 and TRBJ2-1; TRBD2 matches at 8 bases. Germline CDR1 SGHDT, CDR2 YYEEEE. J lost 8 bases, V lost 1 base, and 17 bases had no gene match. The CDR3 has 18 amino acids. The CDR3 DNA sequence: TGTGCCAGCAGCTTGTATCTAGCGGGTACTTTGATAGGGGATGAGCAGTTCTTC. It is translated as CASSLYLAGTLIGDEQFF. Full variable domain (outside the CDR3, taken from reference TRBV5-6 and TRBJ2-1): DAGVTQSPTHLIKTRGQQVTLRCSPKSGHDTVSWYQQALGQGPQFIFQYYEEEERQRGNFPDRFSGHQFPNYSSELNVNALLLGDSALYLCASSLYLAGTLIGDEQFFGPGTRLTVL.

This sequence joins TRBV7-3 and TRBJ2-7; 7 bases agree with TRBD1. Trimming removed 5 bases from V and 6 bases from J; junction bases left unmatched: 7. This CDR3 region has 13 residues. Germline CDR1 and CDR2: SGHTA and FQGTGA. The CDR3 sequence: CASSPSTGVEQYF. DNA for the CDR3: TGTGCCAGCAGCCCTTCAACAGGGGTCGAGCAGTACTTC.

This chain joins TRBV9 and TRBJ1-1; weak D call: TRBD1 (6 bases). V lost 5 bases and J 1 base, leaving 6 bases between the germline ends. The CDR3 contains 12 residues. Germline CDR1 reads SGDLS; CDR2 reads YYNGEE. The CDR3 loop is CASRQGNTEAFF. For the CDR3, the DNA is TGTGCCAGCAGACAGGGGAACACTGAAGCTTTCTTT.

This clone occurred a few times. The V call is TRBV5-5, the J call TRBJ1-6, with 8 bases identical to TRBD1. Germline CDR1 reads SGHKS; CDR2 reads YYEKEE (reference sequence). The CDR3 has 19 residues. Unmatched junction bases numbered 15, after V lost 2 bases and J lost 5 bases. CDR3 nucleotide sequence: TGTGCCAGCAGCTTCGGTTGGGTTTCAGGGGGCCCAGATAATTCACCCCTCCACTTT. Protein product: CASSFGWVSGGPDNSPLHF.

The genes are TRBV5-1 and TRBJ2-5; TRBD1 is a possible D gene (6 bases). The CDR3 spans 13 residues. The V end lost 5 bases, the J end lost 2 bases, and 10 bases lay between the germline ends. Germline CDR1 SGHRS, CDR2 YFSETQ. This chain's CDR3 is CASRQGPQETQYF. For the CDR3, the DNA is TGCGCCAGCAGGCAGGGGCCACAAGAGACCCAGTACTTC.

The chain is built from TRBV5-1 and TRBJ2-5, with D perhaps TRBD2 (7 bases). The CDR3 runs to 17 residues. The V gene lost 0 bases and the J gene lost 3 bases, with 18 bases spanning the gap. Per germline, CDR1 SGHRS and CDR2 YFSETQ. DNA of the CDR3: TGCGCCAGCAGCTTGGCTTTCTCCGGGGGGCATGAAGAGACCCAGTACTTC. This codes for CASSLAFSGGHEETQYF.

The chain carries TRBV7-9 and TRBJ2-7, with TRBD1 matching over 8 bases. CDR1 is SEHNR and CDR2 is FQNEAQ in the germline V gene (reference sequence). The CDR3 spans 14 residues. Trimming took 0 bases from V and 6 from J; bases not matched to a gene: 4. The DNA of the CDR3 is TGTGCCAGCAGCTTAGCCGACAGGGGACGCGAGCAGTACTTC. Amino acids: CASSLADRGREQYF.